The sequence of this T cell receptor beta chain was determined in a study of blood T cell repertoires in COVID-19. Study-wide background: Material from acute and convalescent COVID-19 was sourced from the United States, Italy and Spain. T cells, B-cell-depleted T cells, or PBMCs provided the cDNA or gDNA that served as material.

Per the authors' pipeline: How many nucleated cells were present was estimated from reference gene primer amplification. The method was immunoSEQ multiplex PCR; TCRdb's version includes in-frame clones alone and lacks a portion of them. Clone size and the V and J calls come from that table; the DNA yielded D and trimming. The sample has roughly 130,000 clones, around 85% seen once. Trimming left V 2 bases short and J 8 bases short, with 6 bases between. This CDR3 region has 11 residues. Germline V lookup: CDR1 LNHDA, CDR2 SQIVND (reference sequence). This sequence joins TRBV19 and TRBJ1-1; D is unclear. The source is a woman between 45 and 60 years old with acute or convalescent COVID-19. Sequencing used peripheral blood. DNA for the CDR3: TGTGCCAGTAGTATATACTTAGAAGCTTTCTTT. It yields the protein CASSIYLEAFF. Based on the CDR3 plus reference TRBV19 and TRBJ1-1, the full variable domain is DGGITQSPKYLFRKEGQNVTLSCEQNLNHDAMYWYRQDPGQGLRLIYYSQIVNDFQKGDIAEGYSVSREKKESFPLTVTSAQKNPTAFYLCASSIYLEAFFGQGTRLTVV.